Sequencing of this TCR beta chain was carried out in a study of blood T cell repertoires in COVID-19. Study at large: Specimens from acute and convalescent COVID-19 originated in the United States, Italy and Spain.

CDR3 length: 12 residues. V was pared by 8 bases and J by 3 bases, with 11 bases between. Germline lookup yields CDR1 SNHLY and CDR2 FYNNEI. In the source study's methods: Amplified reference gene primers provided the basis for estimating nucleated cell counts. Sequencing was performed with immunoSEQ multiplex PCR; in TCRdb, only in-frame clones are kept and a portion is missing. D and trimming were read from the DNA, whereas the V and J calls and clone size are those reported in that table. This table has some 220,000 clones, about 87% appearing once. The V call is TRBV2, the J call TRBJ2-7; maybe TRBD2 (6 bases). Sequenced sample: PBMCs or T cells enriched from blood (not recorded which). The receptor's source is a woman in her twenties or thirties who had recovered from COVID-19. The CDR3 region is CASRLENYEQYF. CDR3 DNA sequence: TGTGCCAGCCGACTAGAAAACTACGAGCAGTACTTC.